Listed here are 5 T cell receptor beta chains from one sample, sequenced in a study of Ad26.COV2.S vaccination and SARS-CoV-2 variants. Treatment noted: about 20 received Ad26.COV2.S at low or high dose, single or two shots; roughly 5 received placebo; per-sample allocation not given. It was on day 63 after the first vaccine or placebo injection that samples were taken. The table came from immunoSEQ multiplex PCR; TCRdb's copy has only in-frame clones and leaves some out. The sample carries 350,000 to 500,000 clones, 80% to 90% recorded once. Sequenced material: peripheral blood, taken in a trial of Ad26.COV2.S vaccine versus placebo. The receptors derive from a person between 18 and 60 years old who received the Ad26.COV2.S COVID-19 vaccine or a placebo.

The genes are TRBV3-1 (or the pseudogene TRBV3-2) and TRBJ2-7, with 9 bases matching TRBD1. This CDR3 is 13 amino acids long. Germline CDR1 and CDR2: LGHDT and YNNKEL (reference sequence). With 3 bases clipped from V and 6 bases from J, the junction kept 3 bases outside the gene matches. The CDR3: CASSQMTGGEQYV. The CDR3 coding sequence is TGTGCCAGCAGCCAGATGACAGGGGGCGAGCAGTACGTC.

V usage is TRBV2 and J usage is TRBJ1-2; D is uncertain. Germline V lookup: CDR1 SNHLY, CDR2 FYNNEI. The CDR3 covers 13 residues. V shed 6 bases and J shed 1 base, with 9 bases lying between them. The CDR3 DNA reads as TGTGCCAGCAGCGAGGGAAATAACTATGGCTACACCTTC. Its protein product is CASSEGNNYGYTF.

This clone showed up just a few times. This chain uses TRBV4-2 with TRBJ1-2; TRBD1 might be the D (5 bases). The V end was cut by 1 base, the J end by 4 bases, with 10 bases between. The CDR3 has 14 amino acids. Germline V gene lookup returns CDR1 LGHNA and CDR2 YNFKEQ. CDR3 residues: CASSQGGSLYGYTF. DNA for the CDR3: TGTGCCAGCAGCCAAGGGGGGAGCCTCTATGGCTACACCTTC.

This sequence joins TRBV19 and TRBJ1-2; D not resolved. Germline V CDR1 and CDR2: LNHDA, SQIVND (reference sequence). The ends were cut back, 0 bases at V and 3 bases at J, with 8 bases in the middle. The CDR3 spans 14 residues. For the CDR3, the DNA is TGTGCCAGTAGTATAGATGCGGTGGACTATGGCTACACCTTC. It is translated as CASSIDAVDYGYTF. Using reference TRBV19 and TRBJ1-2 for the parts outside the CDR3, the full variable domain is DGGITQSPKYLFRKEGQNVTLSCEQNLNHDAMYWYRQDPGQGLRLIYYSQIVNDFQKGDIAEGYSVSREKKESFPLTVTSAQKNPTAFYLCASSIDAVDYGYTFGSGTRLTVV.

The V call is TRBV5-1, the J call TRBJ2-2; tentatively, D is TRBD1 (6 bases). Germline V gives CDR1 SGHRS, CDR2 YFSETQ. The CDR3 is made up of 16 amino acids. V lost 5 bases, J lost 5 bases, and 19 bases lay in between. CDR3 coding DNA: TGCGCCAGCAGGAAGGCTGACTTCCAGGGGACCGGGGAGCTGTTTTTT. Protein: CASRKADFQGTGELFF.